Following are 10 T cell receptor beta chains from one sample sequenced in a study of radiotherapy plus CTLA-4 blockade in lung cancer. The repertoire was sequenced with immunoSEQ multiplex PCR; TCRdb's copy has only in-frame clones and lacks some. The sample lists approximately 52,000 clones; about 76% were seen once. Sequences were derived from peripheral blood, sampled from a patient treated with radiotherapy plus ipilimumab. These receptor sequences come from a human donor with non-small cell lung cancer who had a complete response to radiotherapy plus ipilimumab.

V gene TRBV9 combines with J gene TRBJ2-4; TRBD2 is a possible D gene (6 bases). Germline values: CDR1 SGDLS, CDR2 YYNGEE. The CDR3 covers 15 residues. V lost 0 bases to trimming and J lost 6 bases, with 13 bases between them. CDR3 nucleotides: TGTGCCAGCAGCGTAGAGTCGGGAGTTGTAAACATTCAGTACTTC. Protein product: CASSVESGVVNIQYF. Complete variable domain (other parts from reference TRBV9 and TRBJ2-4): DSGVTQTPKHLITATGQRVTLRCSPRSGDLSVYWYQQSLDQGLQFLIQYYNGEERAKGNILERFSAQQFPDLHSELNLSSLELGDSALYFCASSVESGVVNIQYFGAGTRLSVL.

V is TRBV18 and J is TRBJ1-6, with D possibly TRBD1 on 6 matching bases. Trimming stripped 6 bases from V and 7 bases from J, with 13 bases between. In germline, CDR1 is KGHSH, CDR2 LQKENI. The CDR3 spans 14 residues. The CDR3 nucleotides are TGTGCCAGCTCTTCGGACAGTCCCAATTCACCCCTCCACTTT. As protein: CASSSDSPNSPLHF. The full variable domain, its missing parts supplied by reference TRBV18 and TRBJ1-6, is NAGVMQNPRHLVRRRGQEARLRCSPMKGHSHVYWYRQLPEEGLKFMVYLQKENIIDESGMPKERFSAEFPKEGPSILRIQQVVRGDSAAYFCASSSDSPNSPLHFGNGTRLTVT.

This sequence joins TRBV30 and TRBJ1-5; D is unresolved. V was pared by 1 base and J by 2 bases, with 12 bases between. Germline CDR1 GTSNPN, CDR2 SVGIG (reference sequence). The CDR3 contains 15 residues. CDR3 in DNA: TGTGCCTGGAGTGCCGGGTCGATGGGCAATCAGCCCCAGCATTTT. It encodes CAWSAGSMGNQPQHF.

The V and J genes are TRBV10-1 and TRBJ2-2, with 7 nucleotides matching TRBD2. The V segment lost 0 bases and the J segment 4 bases; nucleotides outside the gene matches: 8. The length of the CDR3 is 17 residues. Germline lookup yields CDR1 WNHNN and CDR2 SYGVQD (reference sequence). The CDR3 sequence is CASSESWASGTTGELFF. The DNA of the CDR3 is TGCGCCAGCAGTGAGTCGTGGGCTAGCGGAACCACCGGGGAGCTGTTTTTT.

The V and J genes are TRBV13 and TRBJ2-3; D is uncertain. The ends were cut back, 3 bases at V and 2 bases at J, with 3 bases in the middle. The CDR3 spans 12 residues. Looked up from germline, CDR1 is PRHDT and CDR2 is FYEKMQ (reference sequence). The CDR3 loop reads CASSFVTDTQYF. In DNA form, the CDR3 reads TGTGCCAGCAGCTTCGTCACAGATACGCAGTATTTT. The full variable domain, in which reference TRBV13 and TRBJ2-3 provide the parts outside the CDR3, is AAGVIQSPRHLIKEKRETATLKCYPIPRHDTVYWYQQGPGQDPQFLISFYEKMQSDKGSIPDRFSAQQFSDYHSELNMSSLELGDSALYFCASSFVTDTQYFGPGTRLTVL.

The chain is built from TRBV7-9 and TRBJ2-2, with D maybe TRBD1 (5 bases). The V end was cut by 1 base, the J end by 0 bases, with 9 bases between. The CDR3 is 16 residues long. CDR1 and CDR2 (germline): SEHNR, FQNEAQ (reference sequence). DNA for the CDR3: TGTGCCAGCAGCTTAGTGGTAGGGGCGAACACCGGGGAGCTGTTTTTT. Translation: CASSLVVGANTGELFF.

The rearrangement uses TRBV12-5 and TRBJ2-4; TRBD2 matches 9 bases. The CDR3 runs to 19 residues. With 0 bases clipped from V and 3 bases from J, the junction kept 12 bases outside the gene matches. From germline, CDR1 is LGHNT and CDR2 FRNRAP. The CDR3 is CASGLVVSSGILGKNIQYF. In DNA form, the CDR3 reads TGTGCTAGTGGTTTGGTAGTGTCTAGCGGGATCCTGGGCAAAAACATTCAGTACTTC.

This clone came up once. An end of the junction differs from the germline gene, which may be a read error. J is TRBJ2-5 and V is TRBV5-1; D gene ambiguous. The J call is uncertain, as TRBJ2-7 better fits the DNA end. CDR3 length: 13 amino acids. Germline V gene sequence: CDR1 SGHRS, CDR2 YFSETQ. The CDR3 protein is CASSPSWSYEQYF. The CDR3 DNA sequence: TGCGCTAGCAGCCCGAGTTGGTCCTACGAGCAGTACTTC.

The rearrangement uses TRBV27 and TRBJ1-5; D is perhaps TRBD1 (5 bases). The germline CDR1 and CDR2 sequences are MNHEY and SMNVEV (reference sequence). The V gene lost 3 bases and the J gene lost 2 bases, with 11 bases spanning the gap. The CDR3 sequence is 15 residues long. CDR3 residues: CASSLLGVGNQPQHF. The CDR3 DNA is TGTGCCAGCAGTTTGTTAGGGGTAGGCAATCAGCCCCAGCATTTT.

The V gene is TRBV6-5, the J gene TRBJ1-4, with D possibly matching TRBD1 (6 bases). V gave up 6 bases and J gave up 2 bases, with 13 bases separating them. The CDR3 has 15 residues. Germline CDR1 is MNHEY and CDR2 is SVGAGI. CDR3 bases: TGTGCCAGCAGGCCTTCAGGGGACACTAATGAAAAACTGTTTTTT. Protein sequence: CASRPSGDTNEKLFF.